This T cell receptor beta chain was observed in a study of CD8+ T cells in alopecia areata. Study overall: Affected scalp percentage gauged treated patients' severity.

This CDR3 spans 14 amino acids. Looked up from germline, CDR1 is GTSNPN and CDR2 is SVGIG (reference sequence). The J segment lost 7 bases and the V segment lost 1 base, leaving 4 bases of the junction unmatched. As the sequencing template, cDNA was produced by extracting RNA and reverse transcribing it. Clones were sequenced by immunoSEQ multiplex PCR, and TCRdb holds only the in-frame ones, with some missing. The table includes roughly 76,000 clones, 25% to 30% detected once. Treatment: oral pan-JAK inhibitor, 5-10 mg twice daily. Study-level results: Scalp clonality and expanded CD8+ clones among the top 100 fell significantly with tofacitinib. Affected lesional scalp, above all in alopecia totalis/universalis, was more clonal than normal scalp.

As regards this clone: Its specificity is unknown.

The source is a human donor with alopecia areata. This specimen consisted of CD8+ T cells sorted from blood, obtained at week 4, from a patient treated with tofacitinib. The chain is built from TRBV30 and TRBJ1-5, with 10 bases identical to TRBD1. The CDR3 is CAWSGGQGTQPQHF. The CDR3 DNA follows: TGTGCCTGGAGTGGGGGACAGGGGACCCAGCCCCAGCATTTT.